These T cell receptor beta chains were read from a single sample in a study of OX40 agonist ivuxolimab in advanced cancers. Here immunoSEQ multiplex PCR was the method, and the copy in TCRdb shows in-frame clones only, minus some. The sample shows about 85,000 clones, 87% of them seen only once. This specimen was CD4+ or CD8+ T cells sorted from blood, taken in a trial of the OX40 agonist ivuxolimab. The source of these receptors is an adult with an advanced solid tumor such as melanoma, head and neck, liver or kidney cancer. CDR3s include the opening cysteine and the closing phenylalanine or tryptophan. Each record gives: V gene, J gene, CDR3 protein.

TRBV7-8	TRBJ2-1	CASISQRSGRYNEQFF
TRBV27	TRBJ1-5	CASSYLTGLNQPQHF
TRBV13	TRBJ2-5	CASSLRGLQETQYF
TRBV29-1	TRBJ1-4	CSVRALATNEKLFF
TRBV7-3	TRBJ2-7	CASSHRDRSYEQYF
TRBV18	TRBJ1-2	CASSPVTVYGYTF
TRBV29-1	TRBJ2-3	CSVKHYLPTDTQYF
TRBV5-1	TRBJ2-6	CASSTGLGSRANVLTF
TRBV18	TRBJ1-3	CASSPAGTTSGNTIYF
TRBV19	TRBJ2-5	CASSPLDRAETQYF
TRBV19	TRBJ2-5	CASTKRFPQGTETQYF
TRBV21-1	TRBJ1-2	CASSKAGDGGYTF
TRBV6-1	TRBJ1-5	CASSEGQGGFQPQHF
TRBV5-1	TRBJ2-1	CASSLDQYNEQFF
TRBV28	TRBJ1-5	CASSLVQINQPQHF
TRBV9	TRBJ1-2	CASSLQYKTGIGGYTF
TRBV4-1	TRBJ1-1	CASSPLGGNTEAFF
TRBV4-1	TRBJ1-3	CASSQHQGDGNTIYF
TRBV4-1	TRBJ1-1	CASSQLPRTEAFF
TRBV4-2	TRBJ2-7	CASSPSEQVSYEQYF
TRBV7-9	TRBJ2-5	CASLSIIEETQYF
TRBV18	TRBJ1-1	CASSNGRGNTEAFF
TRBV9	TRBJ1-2	CASSVDSGGGYTF
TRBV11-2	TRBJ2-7	CASSLGPLNYEQYF
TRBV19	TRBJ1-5	CASSTRTGMQPQHF
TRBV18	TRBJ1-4	CASPQGLSTNEKLFF
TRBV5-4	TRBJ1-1	CASSSRQGNTEAFF
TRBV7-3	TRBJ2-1	CASSLTSGRAIEQFF
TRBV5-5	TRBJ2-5	CASSRASRVQTQYF
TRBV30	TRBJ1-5	CAWRGGGVNQPQHF
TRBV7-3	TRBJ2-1	CASSLMQRSYNEQFF
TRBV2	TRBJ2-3	CASTRLADTQYF
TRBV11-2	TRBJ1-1	CASSLGGGKRAFF
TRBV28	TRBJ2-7	CASIPQGTSGFRTYEQYF
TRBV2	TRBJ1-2	CASSEPGQIYGYTF
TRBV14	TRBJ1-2	CASSQVVIRPFRSNYGYTF
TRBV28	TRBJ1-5	CASSLGPWGGQPQHF
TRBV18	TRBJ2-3	CASSAGTGVTDTQYF
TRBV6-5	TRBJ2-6	CASSPEAGANVLTF
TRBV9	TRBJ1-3	CASSVDAGQGDTIYF
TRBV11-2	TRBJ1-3	CASSWGGGNSGNTIYF
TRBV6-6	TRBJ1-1	CASSFGTGRTEAFF
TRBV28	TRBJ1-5	CASSSLKRPGTNQPQHF
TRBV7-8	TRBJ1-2	CASSYQGWGYTF
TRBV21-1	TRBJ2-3	CASSKAAGESTDTQYF